These 22 T cell receptor beta chains originate from one sample sequenced in a study of blood T cell repertoires in COVID-19. Some clones are missing from TCRdb's copy, which holds only in-frame ones; the method was immunoSEQ multiplex PCR. Among fewer than 400,000 clones listed, approximately 85% were seen once. Input material: PBMCs or T cells enriched from blood (not recorded which). The receptors stem from a man aged 25-45 years who had recovered from COVID-19.

V is TRBV18 and J is TRBJ2-7; TRBD1 matches at 7 bases. The V gene end was trimmed by 3 bases and the J gene end by 4 bases; junction bases not matched to a gene: 3. Germline-derived CDR1 and CDR2 are KGHSH and LQKENI. The CDR3 sequence is 13 residues long. The CDR3 reads CASSPGQPYEQYF. The CDR3 DNA sequence: TGTGCCAGCTCACCGGGACAGCCTTACGAGCAGTACTTC.

The chain links TRBV18 to TRBJ1-2, with 7 bases that match TRBD1. Germline V gene lookup returns CDR1 KGHSH and CDR2 LQKENI. The ends lost 5 bases at V and 5 bases at J; junction bases unmatched: 8. The CDR3 is made up of 14 amino acids. DNA of the CDR3: TGTGCCAGCTCAATCCGACAGGGTGGATATGGCTACACCTTC. It yields the protein CASSIRQGGYGYTF.

This chain connects TRBV5-1 to TRBJ1-2; D is uncertain. Germline CDR1 and CDR2: SGHRS and YFSETQ. The CDR3 length is 14 residues. Trimming cost V 1 base and J 8 bases, with 15 bases left between them. CDR3 nucleotides: TGCGCCAGCAGCTTGTTGTCACCCCGGGAGGGCTACACCTTC. This encodes CASSLLSPREGYTF.

This chain connects TRBV30 to TRBJ1-1; a weak D match, TRBD1 (5 bases). Trimming stripped 2 bases from V and 1 base from J, with 11 bases between. This CDR3 region has 14 residues. CDR1 is GTSNPN, CDR2 SVGIG, per germline (reference sequence). This CDR3 reads CAWSKGGTNTEAFF. CDR3 DNA: TGTGCCTGGAGTAAGGGAGGGACGAACACTGAAGCTTTCTTT.

The rearrangement uses TRBV29-1 and TRBJ2-1; 16 nucleotides align to TRBD2. CDR3 length: 15 amino acids. Per the germline V gene, CDR1 is SQVTM and CDR2 is ANQGSEA. With V trimmed by 7 bases and J by 6 bases, 6 bases remained unmatched. For the CDR3, the DNA is TGCAGCGCTCGAGGGACTAGCGGGGGGGTCAATGAGCAGTTCTTC. This encodes CSARGTSGGVNEQFF.

The chain links TRBV12-5 to TRBJ2-7, with D unclear. This CDR3 comprises 11 residues. Germline V CDR1 and CDR2: LGHNT, FRNRAP. V dropped 3 bases and J dropped 4 bases, with 4 bases sitting between them. The DNA of the CDR3 is TGTGCTAGTGGTTTCAATTACGAGCAGTACTTC. Its translation is CASGFNYEQYF.

V is TRBV30 and J is TRBJ2-5; no reliable D call. The CDR3 spans 13 residues. Trimming took 0 bases from V and 2 from J, leaving 7 bases between them. Germline-derived CDR1 and CDR2 are GTSNPN and SVGIG (reference sequence). The CDR3 DNA reads TGTGCCTGGAGTGTGTCCCGTCAAGAGACCCAGTACTTC. Translation: CAWSVSRQETQYF.

The rearrangement joins TRBV6-4 to TRBJ1-2, with 7 bases lining up with TRBD1. The CDR3 runs to 13 residues. Trimming at V came to 4 bases and at J to 11 bases, leaving 10 bases not matched to a gene. Germline-derived CDR1 and CDR2 are MRHNA and SNTAGT. The chain's CDR3 is CASSVDQTGAYTF. The CDR3 coding sequence is TGTGCCAGCAGTGTCGACCAAACAGGGGCTTACACCTTC.

The genes are TRBV5-4 and TRBJ2-4; D unresolved. The CDR3 runs to 14 residues. Trimming cost V 0 bases and J 3 bases, with 7 bases left between them. The germline CDR1 and CDR2 sequences are SGHNT and YYREEE (reference sequence). CDR3 bases: TGTGCCAGCAGCTTGGGGCAGGACAAAAACATTCAGTACTTC. Translated: CASSLGQDKNIQYF.

The CDR3 sequence: CAWSVRRVSQGAFF. The CDR3 nucleotides are TGTGCCTGGAGTGTACGTCGGGTTAGCCAGGGAGCTTTCTTT. This sequence joins TRBV30 and TRBJ1-1, with a tentative D call TRBD1 (5 bases). The CDR3 consists of 14 residues. Looked up from germline, CDR1 is GTSNPN and CDR2 is SVGIG (reference sequence). With 0 bases removed from V and 10 bases from J, the gap between germline ends came to 18 bases.

This clone came up a few times. The chain links TRBV5-1 to TRBJ2-5; TRBD1 aligns across 8 bases. The CDR3 contains 17 residues. CDR1 and CDR2 from the germline V gene are SGHRS and YFSETQ. The V and J ends lost 4 bases and 1 base, in that order; junction bases with no gene match: 12. In nucleotides, the CDR3 is TGCGCCAGCAGCCCCTATATGGACAGGGAAATCCAAGAGACCCAGTACTTC. Translated: CASSPYMDREIQETQYF.

The chain carries TRBV5-6 and TRBJ1-2, with unresolved D. Germline CDR1 and CDR2: SGHDT and YYEEEE. The CDR3 contains 16 residues. Trimming left V 0 bases short and J 5 bases short, with 17 bases between. CDR3 amino acids: CASSLVGSGGSYGYTF. CDR3 bases: TGTGCCAGCAGCTTGGTTGGCTCAGGAGGGTCTTATGGCTACACCTTC.

The gene calls are TRBV4-1 and TRBJ2-7; a possible D gene is TRBD2 (5 bases). Per the germline V gene, CDR1 is MGHRA and CDR2 is YSYEKL. V was clipped by 0 bases and J by 3 bases, with 15 bases between them. The CDR3 spans 16 residues. CDR3 in amino acids: CASSQERTALSYEQYF. CDR3 DNA sequence: TGCGCCAGCAGCCAAGAGCGGACTGCTTTAAGCTACGAGCAGTACTTC.

This rearrangement joins TRBV6-4 to TRBJ2-6, with 7 bases lining up with TRBD1. Germline-derived CDR1 and CDR2 are MRHNA and SNTAGT. The CDR3 is made up of 18 amino acids. The V and J ends lost 8 bases and 2 bases, in that order; junction bases with no gene match: 15. CDR3 sequence: CASPWDSDARTGANVLTF. CDR3 DNA: TGTGCCAGCCCGTGGGACAGCGACGCTAGAACTGGGGCCAACGTCCTGACTTTC.

This clone was counted a single time. It is likely a read error, because the conserved phenylalanine at the end of the CDR3 is missing. Because the CDR3's place on the DNA is in doubt, the DNA is left out and the CDR3 is given as listed by TCRdb. V gene TRBV5-6 combines with J gene TRBJ2-3; the tabulated D call, TRBD2, remains unverified against the DNA. Germline V lookup: CDR1 SGHDT, CDR2 YYEEEE. The CDR3 extends over 13 residues, inclusive of both ends. CDR3 loop: CASTLGGGSTRVL.

This chain joins TRBV5-1 and TRBJ2-5; D is unresolved. Deletions cut 0 bases from V and 1 base from J, with 19 bases between. The CDR3 sequence is 18 residues long. Germline values: CDR1 SGHRS, CDR2 YFSETQ. The CDR3 region is CASSLGVDWSAAQETQYF. As DNA, the CDR3 is TGCGCCAGCAGCTTGGGCGTCGATTGGTCCGCGGCCCAAGAGACCCAGTACTTC.

A single count supports this clone. J is TRBJ2-1 and V is TRBV7-8; 8 positions match TRBD1. Unmatched junction bases numbered 3, after V lost 3 bases and J lost 8 bases. The CDR3 is made up of 13 amino acids. CDR1 and CDR2 (germline): SGHVS, FQNEAQ. The CDR3 is CASSLTGADEQFF. In nucleotides, the CDR3 is TGTGCCAGCAGCTTGACAGGGGCTGATGAGCAGTTCTTC.

The rearrangement links TRBV4-2 to TRBJ2-3; 7 bases agree with TRBD1. The CDR3 runs 14 residues. The ends lost 3 bases at V and 0 bases at J; junction bases unmatched: 0. Germline values: CDR1 LGHNA, CDR2 YNFKEQ. In nucleotides, the CDR3 is TGTGCCAGCAGCCAGGGACAGAGCACAGATACGCAGTATTTT. Protein product: CASSQGQSTDTQYF.

The rearrangement links TRBV5-1 to TRBJ2-5, with D perhaps matching TRBD2 (5 bases). Trimming removed 3 bases from V and 5 bases from J, with 11 bases in between. The length of the CDR3 is 13 residues. The germline gives CDR1 SGHRS, CDR2 YFSETQ. The CDR3 DNA is TGCGCCAGCAGCTGGGGAGATGGGGAGACCCAGTACTTC. It encodes CASSWGDGETQYF. The full variable domain, with the rest looked up from reference TRBV5-1 and TRBJ2-5, is KAGVTQTPRYLIKTRGQQVTLSCSPISGHRSVSWYQQTPGQGLQFLFEYFSETQRNKGNFPGRFSGRQFSNSRSEMNVSTLELGDSALYLCASSWGDGETQYFGPGTRLLVL.

The chain couples TRBV9 to TRBJ2-2; D may be TRBD1 (6 bases). Germline-derived CDR1 and CDR2 are SGDLS and YYNGEE. V was pared by 4 bases and J by 5 bases, with 15 bases between. CDR3 size: 15 residues. DNA of the CDR3: TGTGCCAGCAGCCCCCTGGGGGCCCCAACCGGGGAGCTGTTTTTT. This translates into CASSPLGAPTGELFF.

The chain is built from TRBV19 and TRBJ2-3; tentative D call: TRBD1 (5 bases). This CDR3 spans 14 amino acids. V dropped 3 bases and J dropped 0 bases, with 7 bases sitting between them. From germline, CDR1 is LNHDA and CDR2 SQIVND (reference sequence). The CDR3 is CASSIRASTDTQYF. The CDR3 DNA reads TGTGCCAGTAGTATCAGGGCTAGCACAGATACGCAGTATTTT.

The chain links TRBV7-2 to TRBJ1-6, with TRBD1 matching 9 bases. The J segment lost 9 bases and the V segment lost 2 bases, leaving 14 bases of the junction unmatched. The V gene's germline CDR1 is SGHTA and CDR2 FQGNSA. There are 18 residues in the CDR3. DNA for the CDR3: TGTGCCAGCAGCTTAATAATCCGAACCGGGACAGGGTTTTCACCCCTCCACTTT. Protein: CASSLIIRTGTGFSPLHF.